This T cell receptor (beta chain) was profiled in a study of cytomegalovirus exposure and HLA in healthy donors. Comments on this clone: Antigen unknown.

Findings and limits, study-wide: In an earlier analysis, in 540 or so donors, most V segments appeared productive either ~87% or ~30% of the time.

V was pared by 5 bases and J by 7 bases, with 19 bases between. The CDR3 covers 15 residues. Germline-derived CDR1 and CDR2 are ENHRY and SYGVKD. Both 60 Vbeta primers and 13 Jbeta primers went into the PCR. Assay used: immunoSEQ multiplex PCR; TCRdb lists only in-frame clones, some missing. The table lists around 180,000 clones, 75% to 85% of them singletons. What was sequenced was PBMCs. This rearrangement joins TRBV10-3 to TRBJ2-3, with D tentatively TRBD1 (6 bases). This sequence was found in a girl aged 2 to 9 in good health and CMV-seropositive. The CDR3 here is CAISTQGPQTNTQYF. CDR3 DNA: TGTGCCATCAGTACCCAGGGGCCACAGACGAATACGCAGTATTTT.